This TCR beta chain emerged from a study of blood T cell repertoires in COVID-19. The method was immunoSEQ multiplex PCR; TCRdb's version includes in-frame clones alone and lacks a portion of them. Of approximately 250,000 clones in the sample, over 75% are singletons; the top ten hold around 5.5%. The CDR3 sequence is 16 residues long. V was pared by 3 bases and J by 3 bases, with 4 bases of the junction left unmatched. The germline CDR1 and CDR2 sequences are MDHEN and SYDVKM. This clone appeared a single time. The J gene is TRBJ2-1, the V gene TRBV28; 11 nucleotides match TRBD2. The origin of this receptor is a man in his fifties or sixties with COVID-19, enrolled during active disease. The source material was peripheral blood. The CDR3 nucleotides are TGTGCCAGCAGTTTGTCTAGCGGGGGGCTCTACAATGAGCAGTTCTTC. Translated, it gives CASSLSSGGLYNEQFF. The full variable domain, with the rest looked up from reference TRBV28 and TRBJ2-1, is DVKVTQSSRYLVKRTGEKVFLECVQDMDHENMFWYRQDPGLGLRLIYFSYDVKMKEKGDIPEGYSVSREKKERFSLILESASTNQTSMYLCASSLSSGGLYNEQFFGPGTRLTVL.